These 20 T cell receptor beta chains share one sample of origin, sequenced in a study of blood T cell repertoires in COVID-19. The protocol was immunoSEQ multiplex PCR, while the TCRdb copy is restricted to in-frame clones and leaves out a portion. The table records 200,000 to 250,000 clones, around nine tenths of them present only once. The source material was peripheral blood. All receptors come from a man aged 18 to 35 with active or convalescent COVID-19.

The chain uses TRBV4-2 and TRBJ1-1, with D perhaps matching TRBD1 (6 bases). CDR1 and CDR2 from the germline V gene are LGHNA and YNFKEQ. Trimming took 1 base from V and 1 from J, leaving 13 bases between them. This CDR3 comprises 16 residues. The CDR3 reads CASSQVRDKANTEAFF. Written as DNA, the CDR3 is TGTGCCAGCAGCCAAGTCCGGGACAAGGCGAACACTGAAGCTTTCTTT.

The V call is TRBV27, the J call TRBJ1-6; maybe TRBD1 (5 bases). This CDR3 contains 13 residues. With 10 bases removed from V and 7 bases from J, the gap between germline ends came to 14 bases. Germline V gives CDR1 MNHEY, CDR2 SMNVEV (reference sequence). CDR3 DNA: TGTGCCACCCAGGGCGGTAGCAATTCACCCCTCCACTTT. This translates into CATQGGSNSPLHF.

This clone was seen more than once but under ten times. The rearrangement joins TRBV28 to TRBJ2-2; D possibly corresponds to TRBD2 (5 bases). Trimming shortened V by 6 bases and J by 4 bases, and 15 bases separated the two germline ends. CDR3 size: 15 residues. Germline CDR1 and CDR2: MDHEN and SYDVKM. CDR3: CASSKDWTATGELFF. The CDR3, as DNA: TGTGCCAGCAGCAAAGACTGGACTGCCACCGGGGAGCTGTTTTTT.

The chain carries TRBV27 and TRBJ1-6, with D tentatively TRBD1 (6 bases). CDR3 length: 12 residues. The V and J ends lost 5 bases and 10 bases respectively, with 9 bases between them. Germline V gene lookup returns CDR1 MNHEY and CDR2 SMNVEV (reference sequence). In nucleotides, the CDR3 is TGTGCCAGCAGTCCCACAGGGTCACCCCTCCACTTT. Translated: CASSPTGSPLHF.

The chain joins TRBV10-1 to TRBJ2-5; 7 bases agree with TRBD2. Germline CDR1 is WNHNN and CDR2 is SYGVQD (reference sequence). The CDR3 is 14 residues long. V shed 4 bases, J shed 5 bases, and the junction held 7 bases outside the gene matches. In nucleotides, the CDR3 is TGCGCCAGCAGTGGGACTAGGACCGGGGAGACCCAGTACTTC. This encodes CASSGTRTGETQYF.

This chain links TRBV27 with TRBJ1-5, with D unclear. The germline CDR1 and CDR2 sequences are MNHEY and SMNVEV (reference sequence). V gave up 3 bases and J gave up 7 bases, with 7 bases separating them. This CDR3 region has 12 residues. CDR3 sequence reads: CASSFPNQPQHF. The CDR3 DNA reads as TGTGCCAGCAGTTTTCCTAACCAGCCCCAGCATTTT.

The chain carries TRBV15 and TRBJ1-4; TRBD1 matches at 9 bases. This CDR3 contains 17 residues. V dropped 1 base and J dropped 5; count of bases not matched to a gene: 8. Germline V gives CDR1 LNHNV, CDR2 YYDKDF (reference sequence). DNA of the CDR3: TGTGCCACCAGCAGAGTCCCCTTGGGGACAGGGAATGAAAAACTGTTTTTT. Protein product: CATSRVPLGTGNEKLFF.

The chain employs TRBV19 and TRBJ1-1, with a tentative D call TRBD1 (5 bases). Germline assignment: CDR1 LNHDA and CDR2 SQIVND (reference sequence). V was trimmed by 3 bases and J by 1 base, leaving 15 bases between them. The CDR3 is 16 residues long. CDR3 residues: CASSIASGTGNTEAFF. CDR3 bases: TGTGCCAGTAGTATCGCTTCCGGGACTGGGAACACTGAAGCTTTCTTT. The entire variable domain, with the rest obtained from reference TRBV19 and TRBJ1-1, is as follows: DGGITQSPKYLFRKEGQNVTLSCEQNLNHDAMYWYRQDPGQGLRLIYYSQIVNDFQKGDIAEGYSVSREKKESFPLTVTSAQKNPTAFYLCASSIASGTGNTEAFFGQGTRLTVV.

The rearrangement joins TRBV20-1 to TRBJ2-2, with 8 bases matching TRBD2. V lost 3 bases and J lost 5; bases outside the gene matches: 20. The CDR3 has 19 residues. Germline V lookup: CDR1 DFQATT, CDR2 SNEGSKA (reference sequence). CDR3 nucleotide sequence: TGCAGTGCTAGTGTTTCGGGGCTAGCGGGCGGTGTGGGGACCGGGGAGCTGTTTTTT. Encoded protein: CSASVSGLAGGVGTGELFF.

The V and J genes are TRBV10-3 and TRBJ1-5; D remains unclear. Trimming took 3 bases from V and 4 from J, leaving 4 bases between them. The CDR3 contains 12 residues. Germline V CDR1 and CDR2: ENHRY, SYGVKD. The CDR3 bases are TGTGCCATCAGTGACAGAAATCAGCCCCAGCATTTT. Amino acid sequence: CAISDRNQPQHF.

The chain employs TRBV5-1 and TRBJ2-3; the match to TRBD2 covers 11 bases. Germline CDR1 and CDR2: SGHRS and YFSETQ. With 3 bases clipped from V and 6 bases from J, the junction kept 12 bases outside the gene matches. CDR3 length: 17 residues. CDR3 in DNA: TGCGCCAGCAGCTCCACCGGGACTAGCGGCCCGCAGGATACGCAGTATTTT. Its translation is CASSSTGTSGPQDTQYF. Filled out from reference TRBV5-1 and TRBJ2-3, the complete variable domain reads KAGVTQTPRYLIKTRGQQVTLSCSPISGHRSVSWYQQTPGQGLQFLFEYFSETQRNKGNFPGRFSGRQFSNSRSEMNVSTLELGDSALYLCASSSTGTSGPQDTQYFGPGTRLTVL.

The chain joins TRBV3-1 (or the pseudogene TRBV3-2) to TRBJ1-1; D perhaps matches TRBD1 (5 bases). V lost 6 bases, J lost 0 bases, and 8 bases lay in between. This CDR3 has 13 residues. From germline, CDR1 is LGHDT and CDR2 YNNKEL (reference sequence). Here the CDR3 reads CASRPRVNTEAFF. The CDR3 DNA reads as TGTGCCAGCAGACCCAGGGTGAACACTGAAGCTTTCTTT.

This sequence joins TRBV30 and TRBJ1-1, with D perhaps matching TRBD1 (5 bases). The CDR3 is 13 residues long. Trimming shortened V by 5 bases and J by 3 bases, and 13 bases separated the two germline ends. Germline CDR1 reads GTSNPN; CDR2 reads SVGIG (reference sequence). CDR3 residues: CAWDKGLHTEAFF. In nucleotides, the CDR3 is TGTGCCTGGGATAAGGGGTTACACACTGAAGCTTTCTTT.

CDR3 protein: CSVGPRTTGHEQFF. The CDR3 bases are TGCAGCGTTGGACCCCGGACCACAGGGCATGAGCAGTTCTTC. This chain joins TRBV29-1 and TRBJ2-1; D is perhaps TRBD1 (6 bases). Trimming cost V 4 bases and J 8 bases, with 18 bases left between them. The germline V gene encodes CDR1 SQVTM and CDR2 ANQGSEA. The CDR3 runs 14 residues.

The rearrangement uses TRBV7-2 and TRBJ2-3, with 11 bases identical to TRBD2. V lost 6 bases, J lost 3 bases, and 5 bases stayed unmatched. Per the germline V gene, CDR1 is SGHTA and CDR2 is FQGNSA. This CDR3 has 15 amino acids. The DNA of the CDR3 is TGTGCCAGCAGGTGGGGACTAGCGGAGACAGATACGCAGTATTTT. Its protein is CASRWGLAETDTQYF. The full variable domain, rest sourced from reference TRBV7-2 and TRBJ2-3, is GAGVSQSPSNKVTEKGKDVELRCDPISGHTALYWYRQSLGQGLEFLIYFQGNSAPDKSGLPSDRFSAERTGGSVSTLTIQRTQQEDSAVYLCASRWGLAETDTQYFGPGTRLTVL.

The V gene is TRBV4-2, the J gene TRBJ2-1, with 7 bases aligning to TRBD2. The CDR3 runs 14 residues. With V trimmed by 4 bases and J by 5 bases, 5 bases remained unmatched. The germline V gene has CDR1 LGHNA and CDR2 YNFKEQ. CDR3 loop: CASSRTRGDNEQFF. CDR3 coding DNA: TGTGCCAGCAGCCGGACTAGAGGGGACAATGAGCAGTTCTTC.

V usage is TRBV10-3 and J usage is TRBJ2-3; 9 bases fit TRBD2. Looked up from germline, CDR1 is ENHRY and CDR2 is SYGVKD. V was clipped by 4 bases and J by 4 bases; unmatched bases: 9. CDR3 length: 16 residues. The CDR3 DNA is TGTGCCATCAGTGGTCTGGGTAGCGGGAGTCCAGATACGCAGTATTTT. It specifies CAISGLGSGSPDTQYF.

The J gene is TRBJ2-7, the V gene TRBV27; D gene ambiguous. CDR3 length: 14 residues. V was shortened by 0 bases and J by 0 bases, with 6 bases between the two germline ends. Germline V CDR1 and CDR2: MNHEY, SMNVEV (reference sequence). The CDR3 is CASSLSSSSYEQYF. The CDR3 DNA reads TGTGCCAGCAGTTTATCCTCTAGCTCCTACGAGCAGTACTTC.

The V gene is TRBV7-6, the J gene TRBJ2-1; possibly TRBD1 for D (6 bases). The V gene lost 5 bases and the J gene lost 6 bases, with 17 bases spanning the gap. The germline gives CDR1 SGHVS, CDR2 FNYEAQ. CDR3 length equals 15 residues. The CDR3, as DNA: TGTGCCAGCAGCACCCCCGGACAGTACCTCAATGAGCAGTTCTTC. Protein product: CASSTPGQYLNEQFF.

This chain joins TRBV13 and TRBJ1-2; tentative D call: TRBD1 (6 bases). Germline V gene sequence: CDR1 PRHDT, CDR2 FYEKMQ (reference sequence). Trimming removed 4 bases from V and 3 bases from J, with 9 bases in between. This CDR3 is 13 amino acids long. CDR3 sequence (DNA): TGTGCCAGCAGCTCCACAGGGCACTATGGCTACACCTTC. This codes for CASSSTGHYGYTF.